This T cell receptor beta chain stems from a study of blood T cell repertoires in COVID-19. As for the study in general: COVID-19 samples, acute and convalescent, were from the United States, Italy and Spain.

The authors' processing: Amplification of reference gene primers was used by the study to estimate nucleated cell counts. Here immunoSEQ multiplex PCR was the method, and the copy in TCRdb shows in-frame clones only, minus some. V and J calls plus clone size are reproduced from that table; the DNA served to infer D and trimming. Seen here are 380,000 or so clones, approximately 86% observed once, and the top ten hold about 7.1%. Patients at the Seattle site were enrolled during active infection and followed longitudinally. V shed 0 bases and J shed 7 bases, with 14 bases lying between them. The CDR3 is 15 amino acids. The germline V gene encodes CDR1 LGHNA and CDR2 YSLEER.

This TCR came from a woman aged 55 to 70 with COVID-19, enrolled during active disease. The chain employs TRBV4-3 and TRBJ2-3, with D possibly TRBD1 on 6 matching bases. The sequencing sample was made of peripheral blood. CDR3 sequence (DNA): TGCGCCAGCAGCCAAGAAAAGGGGCAGGGGTATACGCAGTATTTT. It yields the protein CASSQEKGQGYTQYF.